These 11 T cell receptor beta chains were sequenced from one sample in a study of T-cell memory formation after mild COVID-19. TCRdb analysed the 5' RACE reads with MiXCR anew, one entry per CDR3 protein. The table records approximately 200,000 distinct CDR3 sequences, around 16% of them present only once. Sequenced material: PBMCs or a T cell subset sorted from them (not recorded which). These receptors originate from an adult woman who had mild COVID-19 (a few samples of this study predate the infection). Cell type and time point are not known.

The V call is TRBV14, the J call TRBJ2-7; 7 positions match TRBD2. Germline trimming cut 0 bases from V and 3 bases from J; bases unmatched to any gene: 8. The CDR3 contains 16 residues. The germline gives CDR1 SGHDN, CDR2 FVKESK. The CDR3 sequence is CASSQDAWEGSYEQYF. DNA for the CDR3: TGTGCCAGCAGCCAAGACGCTTGGGAGGGGAGCTACGAGCAGTACTTC.

The chain links TRBV24-1 to TRBJ1-5; D unclear. This CDR3 spans 16 amino acids. Trimming took 5 bases from V and 0 from J, leaving 13 bases between them. The germline V gene has CDR1 KGHDR and CDR2 SFDVKD. This CDR3 is CATSVGLGHSNQPQHF. The CDR3 DNA is TGTGCCACCAGTGTTGGGCTCGGCCATAGCAATCAGCCCCAGCATTTT.

The sample holds a few counts of this clonotype. DNA for the CDR3: TGTGCCAGCAGCTTAGGTCACGGGAAGATCACCTACGAGCAGTACTTC. This translates into CASSLGHGKITYEQYF. J is TRBJ2-7 and V is TRBV11-2, with D maybe TRBD2 (5 bases). The germline CDR1 and CDR2 sequences are SGHAT and FQNNGV. V dropped 1 base and J dropped 2 bases, with 15 bases sitting between them. The length of the CDR3 is 16 residues.

The chain recombines TRBV5-6 with TRBJ2-7; unclear D gene. CDR3 length equals 13 residues. The V end was cut by 2 bases, the J end by 3 bases, with 9 bases between. Germline V lookup: CDR1 SGHDT, CDR2 YYEEEE. For the CDR3, the DNA is TGTGCCAGCAGCTTCGACCAACGCTACGAGCAGTACTTC. This gives the protein CASSFDQRYEQYF.

This clonotype has at least ten counts. The gene calls are TRBV7-6 and TRBJ2-2, with D perhaps matching TRBD2 (6 bases). V shed 8 bases and J shed 4 bases, with 11 bases lying between them. CDR1 and CDR2 (germline): SGHVS, FNYEAQ. The CDR3 contains 13 residues. The CDR3 here is CASRPSATGELFF. Written as DNA, the CDR3 is TGTGCCAGCCGACCTAGCGCCACCGGGGAGCTGTTTTTT.

The V call is TRBV7-9, the J call TRBJ2-1; D uncertain. The V end was cut by 1 base, the J end by 10 bases, with 14 bases between. This CDR3 has 14 amino acids. In germline, CDR1 is SEHNR, CDR2 FQNEAQ (reference sequence). The CDR3 protein is CASSLGGRVGEQFF. Written as DNA, the CDR3 is TGTGCCAGCAGCTTAGGTGGCCGGGTGGGGGAGCAGTTCTTC.

The chain has TRBV7-2 and TRBJ2-5; D is perhaps TRBD2 (6 bases). The CDR3 loop spans 14 amino acids. Trimming shortened V by 5 bases and J by 9 bases, and 19 bases separated the two germline ends. The V gene's germline CDR1 is SGHTA and CDR2 FQGNSA. The CDR3 DNA follows: TGTGCCAGCAGCGCTAGATGGGGGGTTAAGCCCCAGTACTTC. Translation gives CASSARWGVKPQYF.

In its sample, this clonotype was seen a few times. This chain uses TRBV3-1 with TRBJ2-1; the match to TRBD1 covers 10 bases. The V segment lost 1 base and the J segment 2 bases; nucleotides outside the gene matches: 5. The CDR3 spans 17 residues. Germline V CDR1 and CDR2: LGHDT, YNNKEL (reference sequence). The CDR3 is CASSQGPGQGAYNEQFF. The CDR3 nucleotides are TGTGCCAGCAGCCAAGGCCCTGGACAGGGGGCCTACAATGAGCAGTTCTTC.

The chain joins TRBV20-1 to TRBJ2-5, with 14 bases lining up with TRBD2. Germline V gene lookup returns CDR1 DFQATT and CDR2 SNEGSKA (reference sequence). V was pared by 6 bases and J by 3 bases, with 3 bases of the junction left unmatched. CDR3 length equals 14 residues. DNA for the CDR3: TGCAGTGCCCCGACTAGCGGGGGGGAAGAGACCCAGTACTTC. Residues: CSAPTSGGEETQYF.

This chain links TRBV5-1 with TRBJ2-1; D uncertain. The CDR3 has 15 residues. Germline CDR1 and CDR2: SGHRS and YFSETQ. Trimming removed 3 bases from V and 0 bases from J, with 10 bases in between. CDR3 amino acids: CASSSDFGSYNEQFF. CDR3 in DNA: TGCGCCAGCAGCTCAGACTTCGGCTCCTACAATGAGCAGTTCTTC.

This clonotype has a handful of counts. J is TRBJ2-2 and V is TRBV9, with 10 bases fitting TRBD2. Germline V gene data show CDR1 as SGDLS and CDR2 as YYNGEE. The CDR3 has 17 amino acids. The ends lost 3 bases at V and 4 bases at J; junction bases unmatched: 9. CDR3 amino acids: CASSDDGLAVPTGELFF. The CDR3 DNA reads as TGTGCCAGCAGCGATGACGGACTAGCGGTCCCCACCGGGGAGCTGTTTTTT.